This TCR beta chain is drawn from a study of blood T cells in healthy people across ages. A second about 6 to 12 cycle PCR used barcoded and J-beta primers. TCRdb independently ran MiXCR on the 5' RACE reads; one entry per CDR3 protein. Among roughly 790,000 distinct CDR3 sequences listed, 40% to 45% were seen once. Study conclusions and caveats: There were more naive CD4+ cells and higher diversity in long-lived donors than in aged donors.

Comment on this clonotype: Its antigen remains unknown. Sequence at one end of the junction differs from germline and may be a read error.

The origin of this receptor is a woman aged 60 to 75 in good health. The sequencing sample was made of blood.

CDR3 DNA sequence: TGTGTCAGCAGCTTAGTTCGTGGGGCCAACGTCCTGACTTTC. This translates into CVSSLVRGANVLTF. The chain couples TRBV7-9 to TRBJ2-6; D gene uncertain. This CDR3 comprises 14 residues. The germline V gene encodes CDR1 SEHNR and CDR2 FQNEAQ (reference sequence). The full variable domain, completed using reference TRBV7-9 and TRBJ2-6, is DTGVSQNPRHKITKRGQNVTFRCDPISEHNRLYWYRQTLGQGPEFLTYFQNEAQLEKSRLLSDRFSAERPKGSFSTLEIQRTEQGDSAMYLCVSSLVRGANVLTFGAGSRLTVL.